A single sample gave rise to the 25 T cell receptor beta chains below, sequenced in a study of T-cell reconstitution after alpha-beta-depleted transplantation in children. It was with unique molecular identifiers that the TCRbeta library was prepared. One entry per CDR3 protein, called by TCRdb with MiXCR from the PCR reads. The sample yields 250,000 to 300,000 distinct CDR3 sequences, 11% seen once. Sample: peripheral blood, taken 180 days after TCRalphabeta/CD19-depleted stem cell transplant. The receptor source for this set is a male patient between 2 and 10 years old who had a stem cell transplant for chronic granulomatous disease, so the T cells may come from the graft donor.

This clonotype was seen a handful of times. The V gene is TRBV7-9, the J gene TRBJ2-7; TRBD1 aligns across 7 bases. The CDR3 runs 13 residues. Germline loops: CDR1 SEHNR, CDR2 FQNEAQ (reference sequence). V shed 7 bases, J shed 0 bases, and the junction held 3 bases outside the gene matches. The CDR3 DNA reads TGTGCCAGCACCGGGACAGCCTCCTACGAGCAGTACTTC. The encoded protein is CASTGTASYEQYF.

This clonotype was observed many times. The chain employs TRBV12-3 or TRBV12-4 and TRBJ1-2; D call uncertain. Between the trimmed V and J ends, which lost 7 bases and 2 bases, there was a span of 11 bases. CDR3 length equals 13 residues. The CDR3 spells CASTPQSNYGYTF. In DNA form, the CDR3 reads TGTGCCAGCACCCCACAGTCAAACTATGGCTACACCTTC.

This clonotype was counted many times. The chain links TRBV20-1 to TRBJ1-2; D is unresolved. This CDR3 contains 13 residues. Germline lookup yields CDR1 DFQATT and CDR2 SNEGSKA (reference sequence). Trimming shortened V by 5 bases and J by 8 bases, and 18 bases separated the two germline ends. The CDR3 bases are TGCAGTGCTCACTCCTCTTCCTCAGTGGGCTACACCTTC. This sequence encodes CSAHSSSSVGYTF.

This clonotype was recorded many times. This chain links TRBV5-5 with TRBJ2-3; TRBD2 aligns across 9 bases. Trimming cost V 3 bases and J 5 bases; bases outside gene matches: 10. Germline lookup yields CDR1 SGHKS and CDR2 YYEKEE (reference sequence). CDR3 length equals 16 residues. The CDR3 coding sequence is TGTGCCAGCAGCTCCATAGCGGGAGTAATTGTAGATACGCAGTATTTT. Encoded protein: CASSSIAGVIVDTQYF.

For this clonotype: This may be a read error: a much more frequent sequence differs by one nucleotide. The rearrangement links TRBV20-1 to TRBJ2-3, with 7 bases that match TRBD2. The CDR3 loop spans 12 amino acids. The V gene's germline CDR1 is DFQATT and CDR2 SNEGSKA (reference sequence). As DNA, the CDR3 is TGCAGTGCGTTGACTAGCACACATACGCAGTATTTT. It codes for CSALTSTHTQYF.

This clonotype was seen at least ten times. The chain employs TRBV5-1 and TRBJ1-1; D uncertain. The V end lost 0 bases, the J end lost 1 base, and 10 bases lay between the germline ends. The CDR3 loop spans 15 amino acids. Germline V gives CDR1 SGHRS, CDR2 YFSETQ. CDR3 loop: CASSLAAGWNTEAFF. Written as DNA, the CDR3 is TGCGCCAGCAGCTTGGCGGCGGGATGGAACACTGAAGCTTTCTTT.

This clonotype has ten or more counts. The rearrangement uses TRBV12-3 or TRBV12-4 and TRBJ2-7; 7 nucleotides agree with TRBD1. Trimming at V came to 6 bases and at J to 4 bases, leaving 3 bases not matched to a gene. The CDR3 is 12 amino acids. The chain's CDR3 is CASRSQGYEQYF. CDR3 nucleotide sequence: TGTGCCAGCAGGTCACAGGGGTACGAGCAGTACTTC.

The sample holds many counts of this clonotype. The chain joins TRBV5-1 to TRBJ2-5; 9 bases map to TRBD2. There are 14 residues in the CDR3. With V trimmed by 3 bases and J by 5 bases, 5 bases remained unmatched. Germline V CDR1 and CDR2: SGHRS, YFSETQ. The CDR3 region is CASSSLAGAETQYF. The CDR3 DNA reads as TGCGCCAGCAGCTCCTTAGCGGGAGCGGAGACCCAGTACTTC.

This clonotype was seen at least ten times. The rearrangement joins TRBV29-1 to TRBJ2-1; no clear D gene. Per germline, CDR1 SQVTM and CDR2 ANQGSEA. V dropped 8 bases and J dropped 7 bases, with 9 bases sitting between them. The length of the CDR3 is 10 residues. As DNA, the CDR3 is TGCAGCCCACCGGAGAATGAGCAGTTCTTC. Encoded protein: CSPPENEQFF.

The rearrangement links TRBV4-1 to TRBJ1-1; D is perhaps TRBD1 (6 bases). This CDR3 has 18 amino acids. In germline, CDR1 is MGHRA, CDR2 YSYEKL. V was shortened by 1 base and J by 0 bases, with 18 bases between the two germline ends. In DNA, the CDR3 is TGCGCCAGCAGCCAAGGGGCGGGGGGGGGCATCATGAACACTGAAGCTTTCTTT. It translates to CASSQGAGGGIMNTEAFF.

The table lists this clonotype with many counts. The rearrangement links TRBV9 to TRBJ2-1; D is perhaps TRBD1 (5 bases). Per the germline V gene, CDR1 is SGDLS and CDR2 is YYNGEE. V was shortened by 4 bases and J by 5 bases, with 22 bases between the two germline ends. The CDR3 is 17 residues long. The CDR3 DNA reads as TGTGCCAGCAGCCCAAAGGGGTCGAGGAGTGTCCACAATGAGCAGTTCTTC. This gives the protein CASSPKGSRSVHNEQFF.

In this sample, this clonotype turned up many times. The rearrangement links TRBV20-1 to TRBJ2-5; 11 bases fit TRBD2. The CDR3 totals 16 residues. Germline loops: CDR1 DFQATT, CDR2 SNEGSKA (reference sequence). V shed 2 bases and J 3 bases; nucleotides not matched to a gene: 8. In DNA form, the CDR3 reads TGCAGTGCTAGATCCTCTAGCGGGGGGCCGGAAGAGACCCAGTACTTC. Its translation is CSARSSSGGPEETQYF.

This clonotype has at least ten counts. The chain carries TRBV20-1 and TRBJ2-1; D is unclear. V lost 6 bases and J 8 bases, leaving 23 bases between the germline ends. Germline CDR1 is DFQATT and CDR2 is SNEGSKA (reference sequence). This CDR3 is 15 amino acids long. CDR3 amino acids: CSASPIVGRTYEQFF. The CDR3 bases are TGCAGTGCATCACCAATCGTAGGGCGGACGTATGAGCAGTTCTTC.

The chain's CDR3 is CASSSGWGVDAEAFF. In DNA, the CDR3 is TGCGCCAGCAGCTCAGGTTGGGGGGTTGACGCTGAAGCTTTCTTT. The chain has TRBV5-1 and TRBJ1-1; maybe TRBD1 (5 bases). CDR1 is SGHRS and CDR2 is YFSETQ in the germline V gene. V was trimmed by 3 bases and J by 6 bases, leaving 18 bases between them. This CDR3 spans 15 amino acids.

This clonotype was counted only a few times. The J gene is TRBJ2-6, the V gene TRBV19; TRBD1 matches at 10 bases. Germline V gene data show CDR1 as LNHDA and CDR2 as SQIVND (reference sequence). Unmatched junction bases numbered 7, after V lost 9 bases and J lost 2 bases. This CDR3 has 16 residues. The CDR3 protein is CASQDRGRAGANVLTF. The CDR3 DNA reads as TGTGCCAGCCAAGACAGGGGGCGGGCTGGGGCCAACGTCCTGACTTTC.

This clonotype was seen many times. The chain couples TRBV20-1 to TRBJ2-5, with 9 bases fitting TRBD1. The CDR3 length is 14 residues. J lost 5 bases, V lost 0 bases, and 4 bases had no gene match. Looked up from germline, CDR1 is DFQATT and CDR2 is SNEGSKA (reference sequence). This CDR3 is CSARDGTGRETQYF. As DNA, the CDR3 is TGCAGTGCTAGAGATGGGACAGGGAGGGAGACCCAGTACTTC.

This clonotype was seen ten or more times. This chain links TRBV5-1 with TRBJ2-7, with D tentatively TRBD1 (5 bases). Germline V gives CDR1 SGHRS, CDR2 YFSETQ. V dropped 4 bases and J dropped 6 bases, with 11 bases sitting between them. This CDR3 comprises 12 residues. The CDR3, as DNA: TGCGCCAGCAGCATACAGGCTTCCGAGCAGTACTTC. Amino acids: CASSIQASEQYF.

The table lists this clonotype with many counts. The chain employs TRBV29-1 and TRBJ2-5, with a possible D match to TRBD1 (5 bases). The germline gives CDR1 SQVTM, CDR2 ANQGSEA. V lost 4 bases to trimming and J lost 2 bases, with 20 bases between them. The CDR3 is 16 residues long. The CDR3 loop reads CSVVIGAGWQQETQYF. The CDR3 region has the DNA TGCAGCGTTGTAATAGGGGCAGGGTGGCAACAAGAGACCCAGTACTTC.

Comment on this clonotype: A much more abundant neighbour one base away suggests this may be a read error. The chain couples TRBV29-1 to TRBJ2-4; no definite D call. The germline CDR1 and CDR2 sequences are SQVTM and ANQGSEA. V lost 4 bases and J lost 1, with 11 bases in between. CDR3 size: 14 residues. CDR3 DNA: TGCAGCGTTGGGTGGAGTGAGGCCAAAAACATTCAGTACTTC. The encoded protein is CSVGWSEAKNIQYF.

This clonotype was detected ten times or more. The chain recombines TRBV28 with TRBJ2-3; D is ambiguous. Germline V CDR1 and CDR2: MDHEN, SYDVKM. Trimming shortened V by 1 base and J by 2 bases, and 7 bases separated the two germline ends. This CDR3 is 14 amino acids long. CDR3: CASSLLALTDTQYF. CDR3 coding DNA: TGTGCCAGCAGTTTATTAGCCCTCACAGATACGCAGTATTTT. Based on the CDR3 plus reference TRBV28 and TRBJ2-3, the full variable domain is DVKVTQSSRYLVKRTGEKVFLECVQDMDHENMFWYRQDPGLGLRLIYFSYDVKMKEKGDIPEGYSVSREKKERFSLILESASTNQTSMYLCASSLLALTDTQYFGPGTRLTVL.

Written as DNA, the CDR3 is TGTGCCAGCAGCTTAGGTTTGAGGGGACTAGCGGGGAGAGACAATGAGCAGTTCTTC. Its protein product is CASSLGLRGLAGRDNEQFF. The V gene is TRBV11-1, the J gene TRBJ2-1; 13 nucleotides match TRBD2. The J segment lost 5 bases and the V segment lost 1 base, leaving 11 bases of the junction unmatched. The CDR3 spans 19 residues. The germline V gene has CDR1 SGHAT and CDR2 FQDESV (reference sequence).

The genes are TRBV12-3 or TRBV12-4 and TRBJ1-4, with a possible D match to TRBD1 (6 bases). This CDR3 contains 17 residues. V was trimmed by 0 bases and J by 3 bases, leaving 14 bases between them. The DNA of the CDR3 is TGTGCCAGCAGTTTAGCCCCCTACAGGGAAGCTAATGAAAAACTGTTTTTT. It yields the protein CASSLAPYREANEKLFF.

In regard to this clonotype: Just one base apart from a much larger clone, this may be a read error. The chain links TRBV6-5 to TRBJ2-7, with 10 bases fitting TRBD2. CDR1 is MNHEY, CDR2 SVGAGI, per germline. The CDR3 covers 15 residues. CDR3 DNA sequence: TGTGCCAGCAATTACGGGCTAGCGGGGGACTACGAGCAGTACTTC. Translating gives CASNYGLAGDYEQYF.

This clonotype has a handful of counts. The CDR3 region has the DNA TGTGCCAGCAGCCGGAGACTAGCGGGGGGGTGGGGTGAGCAGTTCTTC. Protein sequence: CASSRRLAGGWGEQFF. The chain has TRBV7-9 and TRBJ2-1; 14 bases fit TRBD2. Germline CDR1 SEHNR, CDR2 FQNEAQ (reference sequence). The CDR3 loop spans 16 amino acids. The junction had 9 bases not matched to a gene; V was cut back by 5 bases and J by 9 bases.

This clonotype was seen ten or more times. The chain joins TRBV28 to TRBJ2-3; no reliable D call. Between the trimmed V and J ends, which lost 5 bases and 7 bases, there was a span of 13 bases. The germline CDR1 and CDR2 sequences are MDHEN and SYDVKM. The CDR3 covers 13 residues. The CDR3 is CASSPGRFYTQYF. DNA of the CDR3: TGTGCCAGCAGTCCCGGCCGCTTCTATACGCAGTATTTT. Full variable domain (outside the CDR3, taken from reference TRBV28 and TRBJ2-3): DVKVTQSSRYLVKRTGEKVFLECVQDMDHENMFWYRQDPGLGLRLIYFSYDVKMKEKGDIPEGYSVSREKKERFSLILESASTNQTSMYLCASSPGRFYTQYFGPGTRLTVL.